This entry concerns a single TCR beta chain. The CDR3 has 17 residues. The germline gives CDR1 LNHDA, CDR2 SQIVND (reference sequence). V dropped 9 bases and J dropped 6 bases, with 27 bases sitting between them. This record comes from a study of T cell responses to AZD1222 COVID-19 vaccine. Sequenced by immunoSEQ multiplex PCR; TCRdb stores in-frame clones only, minus some. Of some 100,000 clones detected, over 80% appear once; the ten largest clones hold around 7.5%. This clonotype originated in an adult in good health. The chain has TRBV19 and TRBJ1-5, with D maybe TRBD1 (6 bases). The specimen comprised peripheral blood, sampled on day 0 of AZD1222 vaccination. The CDR3, as DNA: TGTGCCAGCACGCCCAAACCCGACAGGTCGCTCTCTCAGCCCCAGCATTTT. Translated, it gives CASTPKPDRSLSQPQHF.